The rows below give T cell receptor beta chains drawn from one sample of a study of shared clonotypes between healthy human individuals. Sequencing used immunoSEQ multiplex PCR; TCRdb keeps in-frame clones, though not all of them. The sample includes a few million clones, more than 85% of them seen just once. Sequencing used naive CD4+ T cells from PBMCs. The receptors come from a man younger than 35 in good health. Some clones in this sample may be carry-over from other donors' samples. The conserved cysteine and the conserved F or W are not part of the CDR3 here. A D gene is named only where the DNA matches it firmly.

CDR3 protein	D gene	J gene	V gene
ASSQTRNTIY	-	TRBJ1-3	TRBV14
ASSYIIGLEQF	-	TRBJ2-1	TRBV6-6
ASSPLTGDSGNTIY	-	TRBJ1-3	TRBV18
ASSGTGVGETQY	TRBD1	TRBJ2-5	TRBV19
ASSYSRGGEYEQY	-	TRBJ2-7	TRBV6-6
ASKTGLAGVTDTQY	TRBD2	TRBJ2-3	TRBV2
ASSEASGKFETQY	TRBD2	TRBJ2-5	TRBV25-1
ASSIDSAAGELF	-	TRBJ2-2	TRBV19
ASSQEGRGQETQY	-	TRBJ2-5	TRBV4-3
SVEARVTDTQY	-	TRBJ2-3	TRBV29-1
SVAGSSFSSTDTQY	-	TRBJ2-3	TRBV29-1